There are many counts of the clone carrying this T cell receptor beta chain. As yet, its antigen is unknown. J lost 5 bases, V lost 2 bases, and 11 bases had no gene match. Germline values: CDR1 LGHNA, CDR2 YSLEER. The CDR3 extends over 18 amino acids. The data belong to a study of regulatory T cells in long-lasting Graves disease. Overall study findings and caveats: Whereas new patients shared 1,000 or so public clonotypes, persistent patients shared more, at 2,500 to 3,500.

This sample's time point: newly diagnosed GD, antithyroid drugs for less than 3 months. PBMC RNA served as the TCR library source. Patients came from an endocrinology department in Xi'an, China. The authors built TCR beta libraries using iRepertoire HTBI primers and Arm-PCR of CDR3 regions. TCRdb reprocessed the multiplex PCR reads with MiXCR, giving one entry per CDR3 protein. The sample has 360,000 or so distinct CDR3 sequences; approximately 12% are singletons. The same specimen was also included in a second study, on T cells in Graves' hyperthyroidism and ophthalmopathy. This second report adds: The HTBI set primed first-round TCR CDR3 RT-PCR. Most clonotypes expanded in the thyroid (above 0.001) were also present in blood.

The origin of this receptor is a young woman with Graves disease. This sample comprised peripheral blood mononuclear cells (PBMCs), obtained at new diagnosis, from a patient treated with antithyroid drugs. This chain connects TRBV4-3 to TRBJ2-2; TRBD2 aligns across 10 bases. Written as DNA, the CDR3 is TGCGCCAGCAGCCAAAACCCCCTAGCGGGAGCGGGAACCGGGGAGCTGTTTTTT. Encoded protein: CASSQNPLAGAGTGELFF.